Each of the 14 T cell receptor beta chains below was sequenced from the same sample in a study of blood T cell repertoires in COVID-19. Profiling relied on immunoSEQ multiplex PCR, and the TCRdb table lists in-frame clones only, not all of them. The table shows 250,000 or so clones, with about 88% occurring only once. The sample consisted of PBMCs or T cells enriched from blood (not recorded which). Receptors originate from a woman between 45 and 65 years old who had been exposed to COVID-19.

The rearrangement uses TRBV9 and TRBJ2-5, with D tentatively TRBD1 (6 bases). The germline V gene has CDR1 SGDLS and CDR2 YYNGEE. The V gene lost 0 bases and the J gene lost 4 bases, with 13 bases spanning the gap. This CDR3 has 15 residues. DNA for the CDR3: TGTGCCAGCAGCGTAGGCGAACAGGGTCGAGAGACCCAGTACTTC. It codes for CASSVGEQGRETQYF.

The chain employs TRBV5-4 and TRBJ1-2; TRBD1 aligns across 7 bases. Germline V lookup: CDR1 SGHNT, CDR2 YYREEE (reference sequence). V was clipped by 4 bases and J by 6 bases; unmatched bases: 15. The CDR3 loop spans 16 amino acids. As DNA, the CDR3 is TGTGCCAGCAGCCTCGGAATTAGACAGGGCGGAAATGGCTACACCTTC. Its translation is CASSLGIRQGGNGYTF.

This chain links TRBV19 with TRBJ1-3, with TRBD1 as a possible D gene (6 bases). Germline CDR1 LNHDA, CDR2 SQIVND (reference sequence). This CDR3 is 17 amino acids long. The ends were cut back, 7 bases at V and 2 bases at J, with 21 bases in the middle. The chain's CDR3 is CASTTTVHPGAGNTIYF. The CDR3 DNA reads as TGTGCCAGTACCACCACTGTACATCCAGGGGCTGGAAACACCATATATTTT.

This chain connects TRBV13 to TRBJ1-6; 11 nucleotides align to TRBD1. Per germline, CDR1 PRHDT and CDR2 FYEKMQ (reference sequence). V lost 4 bases, J lost 4 bases, and 6 bases stayed unmatched. The CDR3 has 17 amino acids. The CDR3 is CASSSRDRGRYNSPLHF. The CDR3 coding sequence is TGTGCCAGCAGCTCCCGGGACAGGGGGAGATATAATTCACCCCTCCACTTT.

This sequence joins TRBV6-5 and TRBJ2-1, with TRBD1 identical over 7 bases. This CDR3 has 11 residues. The germline V gene has CDR1 MNHEY and CDR2 SVGAGI. Trimming removed 10 bases from V and 7 bases from J; junction bases left unmatched: 4. The CDR3 reads CAITGANEQFF. Here the CDR3 DNA reads TGTGCCATCACAGGGGCTAATGAGCAGTTCTTC.

The CDR3 DNA is TGTGCCAGCTCACTCCGGACAGGGGCATTTTCTGGAAACACCATATATTTT. Translating it yields CASSLRTGAFSGNTIYF. The chain couples TRBV18 to TRBJ1-3, with 9 bases aligning to TRBD1. Germline CDR1 is KGHSH and CDR2 is LQKENI. This CDR3 comprises 17 residues. V lost 4 bases to trimming and J lost 1 base; unmatched junction nucleotides: 8.

This chain uses TRBV7-9 with TRBJ1-2; 8 nucleotides line up with TRBD1. The CDR3 is 14 residues long. CDR1 and CDR2 (germline): SEHNR, FQNEAQ (reference sequence). V was clipped by 2 bases and J by 7 bases; unmatched bases: 6. CDR3 residues: CASSLSNRGVGYTF. CDR3 nucleotide sequence: TGTGCCAGCAGCTTATCCAACAGGGGGGTTGGCTACACCTTC.

V gene TRBV5-4 combines with J gene TRBJ2-7; weak D call: TRBD1 (6 bases). V was trimmed by 6 bases and J by 3 bases, leaving 16 bases between them. CDR1 is SGHNT and CDR2 is YYREEE in the germline V gene (reference sequence). The CDR3 contains 14 residues. The CDR3 DNA follows: TGTGCCAGCATGCTGGGACACCTGTTCTACGAGCAGTACTTC. It is translated as CASMLGHLFYEQYF.

The V gene is TRBV5-1, the J gene TRBJ2-2; 7 bases are a match to TRBD1. Germline loops: CDR1 SGHRS, CDR2 YFSETQ. The CDR3 contains 15 residues. The V segment lost 3 bases and the J segment 2 bases; nucleotides outside the gene matches: 4. The CDR3 DNA is TGCGCCAGCAGCTCCAACAGGGGAAACACCGGGGAGCTGTTTTTT. It translates to CASSSNRGNTGELFF.

The rearrangement joins TRBV6-5 to TRBJ1-2; D unclear. The ends were cut back, 6 bases at V and 4 bases at J, with 12 bases in the middle. The CDR3 consists of 13 residues. CDR1 and CDR2 from the germline V gene are MNHEY and SVGAGI. CDR3 sequence (DNA): TGTGCCAGCAGCAAAGACACCTCCTATGGCTACACCTTC. This translates into CASSKDTSYGYTF.

The chain uses TRBV5-8 and TRBJ2-1, with 8 bases fitting TRBD2. This CDR3 region has 15 residues. The V gene's germline CDR1 is SGHTS and CDR2 YDEGEE. V gave up 4 bases and J gave up 7 bases; unmatched junction bases: 10. The CDR3 nucleotides are TGTGCCAGCAGCCCACGGGGGGGCCAGGGGAATGAGCAGTTCTTC. This sequence encodes CASSPRGGQGNEQFF.

The chain recombines TRBV18 with TRBJ2-2; the D is unclear. Germline V CDR1 and CDR2: KGHSH, LQKENI. CDR3 length equals 16 residues. Trimming stripped 5 bases from V and 1 base from J, with 14 bases between. This CDR3 reads CASSFVRGGNTGELFF. DNA for the CDR3: TGTGCCAGCTCATTTGTCCGAGGCGGGAACACCGGGGAGCTGTTTTTT.

The gene calls are TRBV29-1 and TRBJ2-3; D is possibly TRBD1 (7 bases). Germline V CDR1 and CDR2: SQVTM, ANQGSEA. V gave up 1 base and J gave up 0 bases, with 20 bases separating them. The CDR3 totals 18 residues. The CDR3 bases are TGCAGCGTTGAAGGAGGGGGCCGGGCGGGAACGAGCACAGATACGCAGTATTTT. As protein: CSVEGGGRAGTSTDTQYF.

The chain recombines TRBV28 with TRBJ1-2; TRBD1 aligns across 9 bases. V shed 6 bases and J 0 bases; nucleotides not matched to a gene: 5. CDR1 is MDHEN, CDR2 SYDVKM, per germline. There are 15 residues in the CDR3. CDR3 sequence reads: CASRQGALSNYGYTF. In nucleotides, the CDR3 is TGTGCCAGCAGACAGGGGGCCCTATCTAACTATGGCTACACCTTC.